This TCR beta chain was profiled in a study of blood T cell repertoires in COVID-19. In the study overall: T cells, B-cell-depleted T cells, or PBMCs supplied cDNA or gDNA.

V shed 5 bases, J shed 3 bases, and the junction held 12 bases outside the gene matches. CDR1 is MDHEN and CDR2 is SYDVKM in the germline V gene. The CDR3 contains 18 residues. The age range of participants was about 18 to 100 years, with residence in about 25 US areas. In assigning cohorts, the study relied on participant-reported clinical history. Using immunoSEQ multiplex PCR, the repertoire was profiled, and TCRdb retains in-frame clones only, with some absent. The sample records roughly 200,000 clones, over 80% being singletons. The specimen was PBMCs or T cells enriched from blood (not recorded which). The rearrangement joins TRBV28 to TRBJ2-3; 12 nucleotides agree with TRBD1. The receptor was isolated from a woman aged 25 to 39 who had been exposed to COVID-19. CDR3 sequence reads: CASSRPPGQGALTDTQYF. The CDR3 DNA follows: TGTGCCAGCAGTAGACCTCCGGGACAGGGGGCGCTTACAGATACGCAGTATTTT.